Described below is a single T cell receptor (beta chain) sequence and its context. Its specificity is unknown. This entry belongs to a study of radiotherapy plus CTLA-4 blockade in lung cancer. Regarding the study as a whole: Together with interferon-beta, which increased in serum after radiation, early dynamic changes in blood T cell clones were reportedly the best predictors of response.

Repertoires were generated with immunoSEQ multiplex PCR, while TCRdb's copy carries only in-frame clones and drops some. This table has roughly 110,000 clones, about 80% appearing once. The CDR3 loop spans 17 amino acids. V shed 5 bases and J 1 base; nucleotides not matched to a gene: 9. Germline-derived CDR1 and CDR2 are SGHTA and FQGTGA. Sequenced material: peripheral blood, taken from a patient treated with radiotherapy plus ipilimumab. This chain joins TRBV7-3 and TRBJ2-1, with 9 nucleotides matching TRBD1. The receptor's source is a human donor with non-small cell lung cancer that progressed on radiotherapy plus ipilimumab. Some clones in this sample may be carry-over from other donors' samples. The CDR3 is CASSKKTGGPSYNEQFF. CDR3 DNA sequence: TGTGCCAGCAGCAAGAAGACAGGGGGACCATCCTACAATGAGCAGTTCTTC.